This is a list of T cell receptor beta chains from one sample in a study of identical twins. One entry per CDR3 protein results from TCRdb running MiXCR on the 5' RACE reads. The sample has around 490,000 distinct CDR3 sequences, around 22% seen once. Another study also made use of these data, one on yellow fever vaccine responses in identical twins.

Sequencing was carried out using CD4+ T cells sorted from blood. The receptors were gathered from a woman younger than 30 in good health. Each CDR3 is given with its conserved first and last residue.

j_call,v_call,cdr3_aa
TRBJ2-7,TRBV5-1,CASSLTAQSQTVRGYEQYF
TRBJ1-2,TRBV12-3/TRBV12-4,CASSAGQNYGYTF
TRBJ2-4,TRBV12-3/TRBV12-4,CASSSGIHLAERYF
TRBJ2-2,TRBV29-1,CSVLSGGGVGELFF
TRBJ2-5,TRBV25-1,CASSDQGLASETQYF
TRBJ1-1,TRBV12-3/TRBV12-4,CASSPPHRGNTEAFF
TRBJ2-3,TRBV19,CASSIESPLAGGPTDTQYF
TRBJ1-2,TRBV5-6,CASSSGSYGYTF
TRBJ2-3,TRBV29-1,CSVEQGGTDTQYF
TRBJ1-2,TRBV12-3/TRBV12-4,CASSTNYGYTF
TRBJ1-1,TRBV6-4,CASSTMEGTEAFF
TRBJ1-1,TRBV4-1,CASSQVFRRTEAFF
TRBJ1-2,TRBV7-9,CASSFGQGLYYGYTF
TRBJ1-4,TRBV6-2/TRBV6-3,CASSSGTDEKLFF
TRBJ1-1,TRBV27,CASSWGVSTEAFF
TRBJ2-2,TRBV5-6,CASSFGRNTGELFF
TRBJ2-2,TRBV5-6,CASSLDRLNTGELFF
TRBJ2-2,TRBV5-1,CASSQGHTYTGELFF
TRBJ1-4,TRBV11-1,CASSLVVQVLSTNEKLFF
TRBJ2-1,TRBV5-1,CASSLVASGSGDEQFF
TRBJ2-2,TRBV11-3,CASSSTRSAGELFF
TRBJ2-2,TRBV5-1,CASKAGGPAGELFF